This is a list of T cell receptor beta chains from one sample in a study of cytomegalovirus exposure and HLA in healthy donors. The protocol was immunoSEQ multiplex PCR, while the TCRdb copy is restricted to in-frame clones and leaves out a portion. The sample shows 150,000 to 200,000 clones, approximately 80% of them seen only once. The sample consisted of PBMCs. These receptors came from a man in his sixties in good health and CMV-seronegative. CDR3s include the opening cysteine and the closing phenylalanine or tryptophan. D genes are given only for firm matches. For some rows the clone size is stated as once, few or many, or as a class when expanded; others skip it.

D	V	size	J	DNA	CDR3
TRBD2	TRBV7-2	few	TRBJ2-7	TGTGCCAGCAGCTTAGTGTCTAGCGGGAGTGGCGAGCAGTACTTC	CASSLVSSGSGEQYF
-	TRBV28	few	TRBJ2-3	TGTGCCAGCAGCCTCGCCGGTGACGGGTCTTACCTCACAGATACGCAGTATTTT	CASSLAGDGSYLTDTQYF
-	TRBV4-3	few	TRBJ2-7	TGCGCCAGCAGCCCCCCTGCGGGTAGTTCCTACGAGCAGTACTTC	CASSPPAGSSYEQYF
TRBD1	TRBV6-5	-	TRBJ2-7	TGTGCCAGCAGTTACACGGGACAGGCAAGCTCCTACGAGCAGTACTTC	CASSYTGQASSYEQYF
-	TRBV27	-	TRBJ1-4	TGTGCCAGCAGTTTATATACAGGGCCAACTAATGAAAAACTGTTTTTT	CASSLYTGPTNEKLFF
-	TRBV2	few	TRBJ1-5	TGTGCCAGCAGTGACGGTGGTCAGCCCCAGCATTTT	CASSDGGQPQHF
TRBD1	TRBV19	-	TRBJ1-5	TGTGCCAGTAGTAGGGGGGACAGGCGTCAGCCCCAGAATTTT	CASSRGDRRQPQNF
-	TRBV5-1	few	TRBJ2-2	TGCGCCAGCAGCTTGCTTGACATGCACACCGGGGAGCTGTTTTTT	CASSLLDMHTGELFF
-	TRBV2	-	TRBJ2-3	TGTGCCAGCAAAAGGGAGGGGGGGGCAGATACGCAGTATTTT	CASKREGGADTQYF
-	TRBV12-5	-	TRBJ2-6	TGTGCTAGTGGTTTGTACCGACAGGGAGGAGGGGCCAACGTCCTGACTTTC	CASGLYRQGGGANVLTF
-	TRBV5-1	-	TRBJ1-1	TGCGCCAGCAGCACGACAGCCCTATTCTCTGAAGCTTTCTTT	CASSTTALFSEAFF
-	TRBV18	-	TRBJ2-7	TGTGCCAGCTCATCGCCCGCAGGTCTCTCCTACGAGCAGTACTTC	CASSSPAGLSYEQYF
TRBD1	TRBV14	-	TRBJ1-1	TGTGCCAGCAGCCAAGACCTCAGGGGGCGGATGACTGAAGCTTTCTTT	CASSQDLRGRMTEAFF
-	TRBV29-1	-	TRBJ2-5	TGCAGCGTCATACCGAGCGGGACAGGTTTCGAGGGGGAGACCCAGTACTTC	CSVIPSGTGFEGETQYF
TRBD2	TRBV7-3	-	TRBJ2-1	TGTGCCAGCAGCTACATTAGCGGGAGGGAAAGCAATGAGCAGTTCTTC	CASSYISGRESNEQFF
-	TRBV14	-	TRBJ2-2	TGTGCCAGCAGCCAGTTAGTTACCGGGGAGCTGTTTTTT	CASSQLVTGELFF
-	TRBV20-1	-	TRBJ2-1	TGCAGTGTCGCAACGAGCCATGAGCAGTTCTTC	CSVATSHEQFF
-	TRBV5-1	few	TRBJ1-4	TGCGCCAGCAGCTTGGGGCGGCCAACTAATGAAAAACTGTTTTTT	CASSLGRPTNEKLFF
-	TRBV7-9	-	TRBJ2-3	TGTGCCAGCAGCTTAGAAGACAGTAGCACAGATACGCAGTATTTT	CASSLEDSSTDTQYF
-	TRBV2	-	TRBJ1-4	TGTGCCAGCAGTGAAAGGACAGCTATCTCGAGACTGTTTTTT	CASSERTAISRLFF
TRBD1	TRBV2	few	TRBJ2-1	TGTGCCAGCTTATGGTTTTCGGGACAGAGCTCCTACAATGAGCAGTTCTTC	CASLWFSGQSSYNEQFF
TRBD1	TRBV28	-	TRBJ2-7	TGTGCCAGCAGAGAGAGCGCCCCCGGGACAGGGGTCTACGAGCAGTACTTC	CASRESAPGTGVYEQYF
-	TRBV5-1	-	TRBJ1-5	TGCGCCAGCAGCTTGGGGGGCGGGGGAGGACAGCCCCAGCATTTT	CASSLGGGGGQPQHF
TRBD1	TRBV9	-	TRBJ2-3	TGTGCCAGCAGCGTAACGACAGGGGGCACAGATACGCAGTATTTT	CASSVTTGGTDTQYF
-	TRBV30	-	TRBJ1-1	TGTGCCTGGAGTGTGGAGACGGTGAACACTGAAGCTTTCTTT	CAWSVETVNTEAFF
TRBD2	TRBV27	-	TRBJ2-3	TGTGCCAGCAGTTTATTAGGACTAGCTAGCACAGATACGCAGTATTTT	CASSLLGLASTDTQYF
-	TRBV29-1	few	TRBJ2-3	TGCAGCGTTGAGCCCACTACTATTTCTCAGTATTTT	CSVEPTTISQYF